Sequencing of this T cell receptor beta chain was carried out in a study of OX40 agonist ivuxolimab in advanced cancers. TCRdb's table, derived via immunoSEQ multiplex PCR, lists solely in-frame clones and lacks some. The table has 40,000 to 60,000 clones, about 90% seen once. This clone was counted a single time. Losses at the gene ends were 6 bases for V and 6 bases for J; bases not matched to a gene: 17. Germline V gene sequence: CDR1 SQVTM, CDR2 ANQGSEA. This CDR3 region has 15 residues. The TCR comes from an adult with an advanced solid tumor such as melanoma, head and neck, liver or kidney cancer. This specimen consisted of CD4+ or CD8+ T cells sorted from blood, obtained in a trial of the OX40 agonist ivuxolimab. The chain carries TRBV29-1 and TRBJ2-7, with TRBD1 identical over 7 bases. The CDR3 loop reads CSVERDPGQSPEQYF. In DNA, the CDR3 is TGCAGCGTCGAAAGAGACCCGGGACAGTCCCCCGAGCAGTACTTC.